Listed below are T cell receptor beta chains from one sample, sequenced in a study of cytomegalovirus exposure and HLA in healthy donors. Measured with immunoSEQ multiplex PCR; TCRdb has only the in-frame clones, and not every one. This sample has 100,000 to 150,000 clones, with about 96% found just once. The material sequenced was PBMCs. Receptors were obtained from a man aged 18-30 years in good health and CMV-seronegative. Both conserved end residues are part of each CDR3. Fields, in order: D gene, J gene, CDR3 length, V gene, clone size, CDR3 protein, CDR3 DNA. D genes are given only for firm matches. Size is omitted from some rows. Given values are once, few, many or a class for expanded clones.

>.|TRBJ2-2|14|TRBV28|.
CASSLDSNTGELFF
TGTGCCAGCAGTTTGGACAGCAACACCGGGGAGCTGTTTTTT
>TRBD2|TRBJ2-7|16|TRBV7-9|.
CASSPLGLAGTYEQYF
TGTGCCAGCAGCCCCCTGGGACTAGCGGGGACATACGAGCAGTACTTC
>.|TRBJ1-1|17|TRBV27|.
CASSLLMGRYLNTEAFF
TGTGCCAGCAGTTTATTGATGGGGAGGTACTTAAACACTGAAGCTTTCTTT
>TRBD1|TRBJ1-5|13|TRBV29-1|once
CSVGTGGGQPQHF
TGCAGCGTCGGGACAGGGGGAGGTCAGCCCCAGCATTTT
>TRBD1|TRBJ2-1|15|TRBV30|.
CAWSETGTGYDEQFF
TGTGCCTGGAGTGAGACCGGGACAGGGTATGATGAGCAGTTCTTC
>TRBD1|TRBJ2-5|13|TRBV5-6|.
CASSSGGRETQYF
TGTGCCAGCAGCTCAGGGGGCAGGGAGACCCAGTACTTC
>TRBD2|TRBJ2-7|15|TRBV4-2|.
CASSQEWTSGNEQYF
TGTGCCAGCAGCCAAGAGTGGACTAGCGGGAACGAGCAGTACTTC
>.|TRBJ1-1|14|TRBV6-1|once
CASRLGAWNTEAFF
TGTGCCAGCAGGCTGGGGGCCTGGAACACTGAAGCTTTCTTT
>TRBD1|TRBJ1-1|14|TRBV28|.
CASSLFTGDGEAFF
TGTGCCAGCAGTTTATTTACAGGGGATGGTGAAGCTTTCTTT
>TRBD1|TRBJ2-7|14|TRBV29-1|.
CSVDLTGGTYEQYF
TGCAGCGTCGACCTGACAGGGGGCACGTACGAGCAGTACTTC
>TRBD1|TRBJ2-3|16|TRBV29-1|once
CSVESGTGSIADTQYF
TGCAGCGTTGAATCCGGGACAGGGTCTATTGCAGATACGCAGTATTTT
>.|TRBJ2-1|13|TRBV9|.
CASSTDLTNEQFF
TGTGCCAGCAGCACGGACTTAACCAATGAGCAGTTCTTC
>.|TRBJ2-3|14|TRBV6-1|.
CASRGAFITDTQYF
TGTGCCAGCAGAGGGGCCTTTATCACAGATACGCAGTATTTT
>.|TRBJ2-3|16|TRBV9|.
CASSPPRELNTDTQYF
TGTGCCAGCAGCCCCCCCCGGGAACTTAACACAGATACGCAGTATTTT
>TRBD2|TRBJ2-1|16|TRBV30|.
CAWSVLGREGYNEQFF
TGTGCCTGGAGTGTATTAGGGCGGGAGGGCTACAATGAGCAGTTCTTC
>TRBD1|TRBJ1-5|14|TRBV7-3|.
CASSSTGGNQPQHF
TGTGCCAGCAGCTCGACAGGGGGTAATCAGCCCCAGCATTTT
>.|TRBJ2-2|16|TRBV9|.
CASSETGHLNTGELFF
TGTGCCAGCAGCGAAACGGGACACCTGAACACCGGGGAGCTGTTTTTT
>TRBD2|TRBJ2-1|15|TRBV9|.
CASSVGGRLDNEQFF
TGTGCCAGCAGCGTAGGCGGGAGGCTCGACAATGAGCAGTTCTTC
>.|TRBJ2-4|14|TRBV28|.
CASTQGEDKNIQYF
TGTGCCAGCACCCAGGGGGAGGATAAAAACATTCAGTACTTC
>TRBD1|TRBJ1-2|14|TRBV11-2|.
CASSLQTGPYGYTF
TGTGCCAGCAGCTTACAGACAGGGCCTTATGGCTACACCTTC
>TRBD1|TRBJ2-7|14|TRBV28|.
CASSFFDREYEQYF
TGTGCCAGCAGTTTCTTTGACAGGGAGTACGAGCAGTACTTC
>.|TRBJ1-2|15|TRBV4-3|.
CASSQDWAGNYGYTF
TGCGCCAGCAGCCAAGATTGGGCAGGAAACTATGGCTACACCTTC
>.|TRBJ2-1|12|TRBV9|.
CASSVGLGEQFF
TGTGCCAGCAGCGTAGGACTCGGTGAGCAGTTCTTC
>TRBD2|TRBJ2-3|18|TRBV5-1|.
CASSLDLAGGGDTDTQYF
TGCGCCAGCAGCTTGGATCTAGCGGGAGGAGGGGACACAGATACGCAGTATTTT